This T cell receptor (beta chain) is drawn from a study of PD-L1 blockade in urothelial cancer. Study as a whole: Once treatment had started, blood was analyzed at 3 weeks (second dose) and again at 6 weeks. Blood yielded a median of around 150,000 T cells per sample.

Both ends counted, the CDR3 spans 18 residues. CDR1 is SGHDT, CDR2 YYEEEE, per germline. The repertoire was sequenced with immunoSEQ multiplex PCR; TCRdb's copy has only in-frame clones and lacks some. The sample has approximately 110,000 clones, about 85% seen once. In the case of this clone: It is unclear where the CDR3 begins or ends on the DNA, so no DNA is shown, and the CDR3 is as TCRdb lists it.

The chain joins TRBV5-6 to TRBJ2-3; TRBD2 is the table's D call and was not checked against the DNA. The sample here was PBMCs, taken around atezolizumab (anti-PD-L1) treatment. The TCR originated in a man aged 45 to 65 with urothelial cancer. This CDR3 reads CASSLTFGAGARSDTQYF.